This T cell receptor (beta chain) was recovered during a study of blood T cell repertoires in COVID-19. Two consecutive negative NP/OP PCR tests, clearance, or resolved symptoms defined Cohort 3 recovery. CDR3 size: 15 residues. CDR1 and CDR2 from the germline V gene are MDHEN and SYDVKM. V was shortened by 2 bases and J by 0 bases, with 5 bases between the two germline ends. Data came from immunoSEQ multiplex PCR; TCRdb stores just in-frame clones and leaves some out. The sample lists more than 250,000 clones, about 83% seen once, with about 6.1% in the top ten. The receptor comes from a woman in her thirties or forties who had recovered from COVID-19. Material: PBMCs or T cells enriched from blood (not recorded which). The J gene is TRBJ2-6, the V gene TRBV28; unclear D gene. The CDR3 loop reads CASSLAGSGANVLTF. CDR3 DNA: TGTGCCAGCAGTTTAGCAGGCTCTGGGGCCAACGTCCTGACTTTC.